The entry below describes one T cell receptor beta chain. Its antigen is as yet unknown. Germline V gives CDR1 MNHEY, CDR2 SMNVEV (reference sequence). CDR3 length equals 16 residues. Trimming cost V 5 bases and J 1 base; bases outside gene matches: 8. The data originate from a study of cytomegalovirus exposure and HLA in healthy donors. Turning to the study itself: Unique TCRs numbering about 85 million, obtained from HLA-typed donors, made up an early data release. General study findings and limits: TCR beta V- and J-gene trimming was later associated with a missense DCLRE1C variant.

PCR was performed using 60 Vbeta and 13 Jbeta primers. Sequencing was performed with immunoSEQ multiplex PCR; in TCRdb, only in-frame clones are kept and a portion is missing. Of 90,000 to 120,000 clones in the sample, approximately 68% are singletons; the top ten hold about 4.9%. Donors likely had unrecorded immune exposures despite being nominally healthy when sampled. The TCR comes from a woman younger than 30 in good health and CMV-seropositive. Sequencing was carried out using PBMCs. The chain is built from TRBV27 and TRBJ2-3, with 8 bases lining up with TRBD2. The CDR3 sequence is CASSERERGGTDTQYF. The CDR3 DNA reads as TGTGCCAGCAGTGAGCGGGAGAGAGGGGGCACAGATACGCAGTATTTT.